A selection of T cell receptor beta chains follows, all from one sample in a study of blood T cell repertoires in COVID-19. Some clones are missing from TCRdb's copy, which holds only in-frame ones; the method was immunoSEQ multiplex PCR. The table has hundreds of thousands of clones, about four fifths seen once. What was sequenced was peripheral blood. These receptor sequences come from a man older than 75 with acute or convalescent COVID-19. The CDR3 runs from the conserved cysteine through the conserved F or W. Fields, in order: J gene, D gene, clone size, V gene, CDR3 DNA, CDR3 protein. The D gene is left open where the match is weak. For some rows the clone size is stated as once, few or many, or as a class when expanded; others skip it.

j_gene: TRBJ2-1; d_gene: -; abundance: -; v_gene: TRBV11-2; CDR3nt: TGTGCCAGCAGCTTAGTAGCGGCGTACCCTTCGAATGAGCAGTTCTTC; CDR3aa: CASSLVAAYPSNEQFF
j_gene: TRBJ1-5; d_gene: TRBD1; abundance: -; v_gene: TRBV24-1; CDR3nt: TGTGCCACCAGTGACCCCGGGACAGGGGTCCAGCCCCAGCATTTT; CDR3aa: CATSDPGTGVQPQHF
j_gene: TRBJ1-1; d_gene: -; abundance: -; v_gene: TRBV12-3/TRBV12-4; CDR3nt: TGTGCCAGCAGTTTAAGGGGATACACTGAAGCTTTCTTT; CDR3aa: CASSLRGYTEAFF
j_gene: TRBJ2-7; d_gene: TRBD2; abundance: -; v_gene: TRBV7-2; CDR3nt: TGTGCCAGCAGCTTGGGGGGTGGGACTAGCGGGAAGAAGCAGTACTTC; CDR3aa: CASSLGGGTSGKKQYF
j_gene: TRBJ2-3; d_gene: -; abundance: -; v_gene: TRBV12-3/TRBV12-4; CDR3nt: TGTGCCAGCAGTTTTTTCCACACAGATACGCAGTATTTT; CDR3aa: CASSFFHTDTQYF
j_gene: TRBJ2-1; d_gene: TRBD1; abundance: -; v_gene: TRBV10-2; CDR3nt: TGCGCCAGTAACCCTAGGACAGGGAGCTCCTACAATGAGCAGTTCTTC; CDR3aa: CASNPRTGSSYNEQFF
j_gene: TRBJ2-7; d_gene: TRBD2; abundance: -; v_gene: TRBV18; CDR3nt: TGTGCCAGCTCACCACCGGACCCAGGACTAGCGGGGGCCTCCTACGAGCAGTACTTC; CDR3aa: CASSPPDPGLAGASYEQYF
j_gene: TRBJ2-6; d_gene: TRBD2; abundance: -; v_gene: TRBV6-1; CDR3nt: TGTGCCAGCAGTGAATCTGCATGGGAGGGGAGCGGGTCTGGGGCCAACGTCCTGACTTTC; CDR3aa: CASSESAWEGSGSGANVLTF
j_gene: TRBJ1-2; d_gene: TRBD1; abundance: -; v_gene: TRBV3-1/TRBV3-2; CDR3nt: TGTGCCAGCAGCCTTTCCGGGACAGGCTCTGGCTACACCTTC; CDR3aa: CASSLSGTGSGYTF
j_gene: TRBJ2-3; d_gene: TRBD2; abundance: -; v_gene: TRBV5-6; CDR3nt: TGTGCCAGCAGCCTTCGGACTAGCGGGCCCCTATCTGGGACGCAGTATTTT; CDR3aa: CASSLRTSGPLSGTQYF
j_gene: TRBJ1-2; d_gene: -; abundance: -; v_gene: TRBV5-1; CDR3nt: TGCGCCAGCAGCTTGAGGGAGAACTATGGCTACACCTTC; CDR3aa: CASSLRENYGYTF
j_gene: TRBJ1-2; d_gene: TRBD1; abundance: -; v_gene: TRBV25-1; CDR3nt: TGTGCCAGCCAGACAGGGGCCTATGGCTACACCTTC; CDR3aa: CASQTGAYGYTF
j_gene: TRBJ1-5; d_gene: -; abundance: -; v_gene: TRBV11-2; CDR3nt: TGTGCCAGCAGCTTAGGCGGGGGCGCGAGTCAGCCCCAGCATTTT; CDR3aa: CASSLGGGASQPQHF
j_gene: TRBJ1-5; d_gene: -; abundance: -; v_gene: TRBV19; CDR3nt: TGTGCCAGTAGTGGGCCCTGGTTGGATCAGCCCCAGCATTTT; CDR3aa: CASSGPWLDQPQHF
j_gene: TRBJ1-1; d_gene: -; abundance: -; v_gene: TRBV7-8; CDR3nt: TGTGCCAGCAGCTTCCGGTTGAACACTGAAGCTTTCTTT; CDR3aa: CASSFRLNTEAFF
j_gene: TRBJ1-6; d_gene: -; abundance: few; v_gene: TRBV5-1; CDR3nt: TGCGCCAGCAGCTTGCAGGGCTCCTATAATTCACCCCTCCACTTT; CDR3aa: CASSLQGSYNSPLHF
j_gene: TRBJ2-7; d_gene: TRBD2; abundance: -; v_gene: TRBV5-6; CDR3nt: TGTGCCAGCAGCTTGGCCCCTAGCGGGAGGAACGAGCAGTACTTC; CDR3aa: CASSLAPSGRNEQYF
j_gene: TRBJ1-2; d_gene: -; abundance: -; v_gene: TRBV12-3/TRBV12-4; CDR3nt: TGTGCCAGCAGTTGGAGGGCGGGCTATGGCTACACCTTC; CDR3aa: CASSWRAGYGYTF
j_gene: TRBJ2-2; d_gene: TRBD1; abundance: -; v_gene: TRBV27; CDR3nt: TGTGCCAGCAGTCCACGACAGGGGTTCGGGGAGCTGTTTTTT; CDR3aa: CASSPRQGFGELFF
j_gene: TRBJ2-3; d_gene: -; abundance: -; v_gene: TRBV28; CDR3nt: TGTGCAATCTCGGGGGGCGGTTTAGGCACAGATACGCAGTATTTT; CDR3aa: CAISGGGLGTDTQYF
j_gene: TRBJ2-5; d_gene: TRBD2; abundance: few; v_gene: TRBV12-5; CDR3nt: TGTGCTAGTGGTTTGGTACTGGCGGGAGGGCCAGAGACCCAGTACTTC; CDR3aa: CASGLVLAGGPETQYF
j_gene: TRBJ1-1; d_gene: -; abundance: -; v_gene: TRBV7-9; CDR3nt: TGTGCCAGCAGCTTACTAAGTAGTCACACTGAAGCTTTCTTT; CDR3aa: CASSLLSSHTEAFF
j_gene: TRBJ2-1; d_gene: TRBD2; abundance: -; v_gene: TRBV6-5; CDR3nt: TGTGCCAGCAGTCCGCGATGGGGAGGGTACAATGAGCAGTTCTTC; CDR3aa: CASSPRWGGYNEQFF
j_gene: TRBJ2-7; d_gene: TRBD1; abundance: -; v_gene: TRBV5-4; CDR3nt: TGTGCCAGCAGCTTGGGGGGACAGGGATCCTACGAGCAGTACTTC; CDR3aa: CASSLGGQGSYEQYF
j_gene: TRBJ1-2; d_gene: TRBD1; abundance: -; v_gene: TRBV28; CDR3nt: TGTGCCAGCAGTTCCGGACAGGGGCCGGGTGGCTACACCTTC; CDR3aa: CASSSGQGPGGYTF
j_gene: TRBJ1-1; d_gene: TRBD1; abundance: -; v_gene: TRBV3-1/TRBV3-2; CDR3nt: TGTGCCAGCAGCCTAAGGACAGGGCCTACCACTGAAGCTTTCTTT; CDR3aa: CASSLRTGPTTEAFF
j_gene: TRBJ2-7; d_gene: TRBD1; abundance: -; v_gene: TRBV6-5; CDR3nt: TGTGCCAGCAGTTGGGACAGCGCCTACGAGCAGTACTTC; CDR3aa: CASSWDSAYEQYF
j_gene: TRBJ2-3; d_gene: -; abundance: -; v_gene: TRBV15; CDR3nt: TGTGCCACCAGCCCCCGCCGCGGGATTAGCACAGATACGCAGTATTTT; CDR3aa: CATSPRRGISTDTQYF
j_gene: TRBJ1-2; d_gene: TRBD1; abundance: once; v_gene: TRBV14; CDR3nt: TGTGCCAGCAGCTTATCGACAGGGGTTCAGTATGGCTACACCTTC; CDR3aa: CASSLSTGVQYGYTF
j_gene: TRBJ2-3; d_gene: -; abundance: -; v_gene: TRBV19; CDR3nt: TGTGCCAGTAGTATAGTCCTCACAGATACGCAGTATTTT; CDR3aa: CASSIVLTDTQYF
j_gene: TRBJ1-2; d_gene: -; abundance: -; v_gene: TRBV2; CDR3nt: TGTGCCAGCAGACCCGGACAGATCTATGGCTACACCTTC; CDR3aa: CASRPGQIYGYTF
j_gene: TRBJ1-2; d_gene: -; abundance: -; v_gene: TRBV5-1; CDR3nt: TGCGCCAGCAGCCCCGGACGGGGGGCGGCCTATGGCTACACCTTC; CDR3aa: CASSPGRGAAYGYTF
j_gene: TRBJ2-5; d_gene: TRBD2; abundance: -; v_gene: TRBV7-2; CDR3nt: TGTGCCAGCAGCTTCATCGCGGGAGCGGAGACCCAGTACTTC; CDR3aa: CASSFIAGAETQYF
j_gene: TRBJ1-2; d_gene: TRBD1; abundance: -; v_gene: TRBV10-3; CDR3nt: TGTGCCATCAGTGAGTCGGGACAGGGGGCGAGTGGCTACACCTTC; CDR3aa: CAISESGQGASGYTF
j_gene: TRBJ2-2; d_gene: TRBD1; abundance: once; v_gene: TRBV27; CDR3nt: TGTGCCAGCAGTTTTGTGCCGCCGGGACAGGGGAGAACCGGGGAGCTGTTTTTT; CDR3aa: CASSFVPPGQGRTGELFF
j_gene: TRBJ2-1; d_gene: TRBD2; abundance: -; v_gene: TRBV11-2; CDR3nt: TGTGCCAGCAGGACCCCGGGGGGGGCCTTGGAGCAGTTCTTC; CDR3aa: CASRTPGGALEQFF
j_gene: TRBJ1-1; d_gene: -; abundance: -; v_gene: TRBV6-6; CDR3nt: TGTGCCAGCAGTTACACCGACAAGCTTCAAGCTTTCTTT; CDR3aa: CASSYTDKLQAFF
j_gene: TRBJ2-3; d_gene: TRBD2; abundance: -; v_gene: TRBV3-1/TRBV3-2; CDR3nt: TGTGCCAGCAGCCAAGACCCTAGCGGGGGGTGGGATACGCAGTATTTT; CDR3aa: CASSQDPSGGWDTQYF
j_gene: TRBJ1-1; d_gene: TRBD1; abundance: -; v_gene: TRBV5-1; CDR3nt: TGCGCCAGCAGACACGGGGTCGGGACAGGGAACACTGAAGCTTTCTTT; CDR3aa: CASRHGVGTGNTEAFF
j_gene: TRBJ2-3; d_gene: TRBD2; abundance: -; v_gene: TRBV9; CDR3nt: TGTGCCAGCAGCTCTCATTGGACTAGCGGGGTGGGCACAGATACGCAGTATTTT; CDR3aa: CASSSHWTSGVGTDTQYF
j_gene: TRBJ1-6; d_gene: -; abundance: -; v_gene: TRBV7-2; CDR3nt: TGTGCCAGCAGCTCTTACACAGGGAATTCACCCCTCCACTTT; CDR3aa: CASSSYTGNSPLHF
j_gene: TRBJ2-5; d_gene: -; abundance: -; v_gene: TRBV6-5; CDR3nt: TGTGCCAGCTCCGAAGAGACCCAGTACTTC; CDR3aa: CASSEETQYF
j_gene: TRBJ1-1; d_gene: -; abundance: -; v_gene: TRBV11-3; CDR3nt: TGTGCCAGCAGCCCGGGACTGCACACTGAAGCTTTCTTT; CDR3aa: CASSPGLHTEAFF
j_gene: TRBJ1-3; d_gene: TRBD1; abundance: -; v_gene: TRBV19; CDR3nt: TGTGCCAGTAGTAGGGGACAGCGCAACTCTGGAAACACCATATATTTT; CDR3aa: CASSRGQRNSGNTIYF
j_gene: TRBJ1-4; d_gene: TRBD1; abundance: -; v_gene: TRBV5-1; CDR3nt: TGCGCCAGCAGCCAGATTGGACAGGGGGCAAATGAAAAACTGTTTTTT; CDR3aa: CASSQIGQGANEKLFF
j_gene: TRBJ2-7; d_gene: -; abundance: -; v_gene: TRBV6-5; CDR3nt: TGTGCCAGCTCCTCCTACGGGGCCTACGAGCAGTACTTC; CDR3aa: CASSSYGAYEQYF
j_gene: TRBJ2-2; d_gene: TRBD2; abundance: -; v_gene: TRBV9; CDR3nt: TGTGCCAGCAGCGAGGGACTAGCGGGAGTTGGCACCGGGGAGCTGTTTTTT; CDR3aa: CASSEGLAGVGTGELFF
j_gene: TRBJ2-1; d_gene: TRBD2; abundance: few; v_gene: TRBV29-1; CDR3nt: TGCAGCGGAGCTCGGGGGGGTGGCTACAATGAGCAGTTCTTC; CDR3aa: CSGARGGGYNEQFF
j_gene: TRBJ1-4; d_gene: -; abundance: few; v_gene: TRBV19; CDR3nt: TGTGCCAGTAGCCGGCGGCGGGTGGTAGACGAAAAACTGTTTTTT; CDR3aa: CASSRRRVVDEKLFF
j_gene: TRBJ2-2; d_gene: -; abundance: -; v_gene: TRBV5-1; CDR3nt: TGCGCCAGCAGCTTTTCCAGGGATTCCGGGGAGCTGTTTTTT; CDR3aa: CASSFSRDSGELFF
j_gene: TRBJ1-4; d_gene: -; abundance: -; v_gene: TRBV28; CDR3nt: TGTGCCAGCCTGAAGGAGAGGGCAACTAATAAAAAACTGTTTTTT; CDR3aa: CASLKERATNKKLFF
j_gene: TRBJ1-4; d_gene: -; abundance: -; v_gene: TRBV5-1; CDR3nt: TGCGCCAGCAGCTTAGGGAGTGCAACTAATGAAAAACTGTTTTTT; CDR3aa: CASSLGSATNEKLFF
j_gene: TRBJ2-2; d_gene: -; abundance: -; v_gene: TRBV6-6; CDR3nt: TGTGCCAGCAAAGCCCCTTCGGCCGGGGAGCTGTTTTTT; CDR3aa: CASKAPSAGELFF
j_gene: TRBJ1-1; d_gene: -; abundance: -; v_gene: TRBV5-1; CDR3nt: TGCGCCAGCAGCTATGGCAGATTAAACACTGAAGCTTTCTTT; CDR3aa: CASSYGRLNTEAFF
j_gene: TRBJ2-7; d_gene: -; abundance: -; v_gene: TRBV30; CDR3nt: TGTGCCTGGAGTCCTCGCTACGAGCAGTACTTC; CDR3aa: CAWSPRYEQYF